These 29 T cell receptor beta chains share one sample of origin, sequenced in a study of blood T cell repertoires in COVID-19. Generated by immunoSEQ multiplex PCR, the TCRdb table keeps only in-frame clones and is missing some. The sample lists roughly 340,000 clones, 91% occurring once. The sequenced sample consisted of peripheral blood. The receptor set was obtained from a woman between 18 and 30 years old who had recovered from COVID-19.

On this clone: The sample has other DNA sequences that encode this CDR3 too. The V gene is TRBV11-3, the J gene TRBJ1-3, with unresolved D. The CDR3 extends over 15 amino acids. Trimming removed 5 bases at V and 0 bases at J, with 11 bases between. Per germline, CDR1 SGHNT and CDR2 YENEEA. In DNA form, the CDR3 reads TGTGCCAGCAGCCCACGGGTTCTCTCTGGAAACACCATATATTTT. Translating it yields CASSPRVLSGNTIYF.

The rearrangement uses TRBV11-3 and TRBJ2-4; 8 nucleotides align to TRBD2. The V gene end was trimmed by 6 bases and the J gene end by 0 bases; junction bases not matched to a gene: 7. This CDR3 contains 16 residues. Germline V gene data show CDR1 as SGHNT and CDR2 as YENEEA. The CDR3 DNA sequence: TGTGCCAGCAGTAATAGCGGGAATATAGCCAAAAACATTCAGTACTTC. This encodes CASSNSGNIAKNIQYF.

This rearrangement joins TRBV10-1 to TRBJ2-7, with 7 bases that match TRBD1. Germline V gene lookup returns CDR1 WNHNN and CDR2 SYGVQD (reference sequence). With V trimmed by 8 bases and J by 1 base, 5 bases remained unmatched. CDR3 length: 13 residues. Here the CDR3 reads CASGPGQSYEQYV. The CDR3 DNA reads TGCGCCAGCGGGCCGGGACAGTCCTACGAGCAGTACGTC.

Only one count was recorded for this clone. The rearrangement uses TRBV6-2 or TRBV6-3 and TRBJ2-3; perhaps TRBD2 as D (5 bases). The CDR3 has 14 residues. Trimming stripped 6 bases from V and 0 bases from J, with 10 bases between. Germline loops: CDR1 MNHEY, CDR2 SVGEGT. The CDR3 spells CASSPWTSTDTQYF. Here the CDR3 DNA reads TGTGCCAGCAGCCCCTGGACTAGCACAGATACGCAGTATTTT.

V is TRBV6-5 and J is TRBJ1-6, with D possibly being TRBD1 (5 bases). Germline lookup yields CDR1 MNHEY and CDR2 SVGAGI. The CDR3 contains 15 residues. V lost 6 bases and J 8 bases, leaving 17 bases between the germline ends. This CDR3 is CASRRQAGIYSPLHF. DNA of the CDR3: TGTGCCAGCAGGAGGCAGGCAGGGATTTATTCACCCCTCCACTTT.

This sequence joins TRBV7-2 and TRBJ2-2; 11 bases match TRBD1. The ends lost 1 base at V and 9 bases at J; junction bases unmatched: 4. From germline, CDR1 is SGHTA and CDR2 FQGNSA. This CDR3 has 15 amino acids. The CDR3 protein is CASSLGGQGGRELFF. As DNA, the CDR3 is TGTGCCAGCAGCTTAGGGGGACAGGGGGGCCGGGAGCTGTTTTTT. The full variable domain, its missing parts supplied by reference TRBV7-2 and TRBJ2-2, is GAGVSQSPSNKVTEKGKDVELRCDPISGHTALYWYRQSLGQGLEFLIYFQGNSAPDKSGLPSDRFSAERTGGSVSTLTIQRTQQEDSAVYLCASSLGGQGGRELFFGEGSRLTVL.

CDR3 sequence reads: CASSVGTTTWRSQETQYF. CDR3 in DNA: TGTGCCAGCAGCGTTGGGACTACCACCTGGAGGAGCCAGGAGACCCAGTACTTC. V is TRBV9 and J is TRBJ2-5, with 7 bases lining up with TRBD2. V was clipped by 2 bases and J by 5 bases; unmatched bases: 18. The CDR3 consists of 18 residues. Germline V lookup: CDR1 SGDLS, CDR2 YYNGEE.

V and J are TRBV10-2 and TRBJ2-7; D is possibly TRBD1 (6 bases). This CDR3 comprises 12 residues. The V end lost 6 bases, the J end lost 2 bases, and 8 bases lay between the germline ends. The germline gives CDR1 WSHSY, CDR2 SAAADI. The CDR3 DNA follows: TGCGCCAGCAGACAGGGAACCTACGAGCAGTACGTC. It is translated as CASRQGTYEQYV.

The V call is TRBV18, the J call TRBJ1-1; 12 bases fit TRBD1. The CDR3 sequence is 15 residues long. With V trimmed by 1 base and J by 6 bases, 3 bases remained unmatched. Germline V CDR1 and CDR2: KGHSH, LQKENI. The CDR3 DNA reads as TGTGCCAGCTCACCACTGGGACAGGGGGCAGCTGAAGCTTTCTTT. Its translation: CASSPLGQGAAEAFF.

The chain couples TRBV29-1 to TRBJ1-5; 7 bases are a match to TRBD1. Trimming removed 5 bases from V and 7 bases from J; junction bases left unmatched: 11. The CDR3 consists of 14 residues. Germline loops: CDR1 SQVTM, CDR2 ANQGSEA. The CDR3 here is CSVRTAEQGQPQHF. The CDR3 bases are TGCAGCGTTCGGACAGCCGAACAGGGGCAGCCCCAGCATTTT.

V is TRBV6-4 and J is TRBJ2-3; 13 bases are a match to TRBD2. The CDR3 sequence is 24 residues long. J gave up 2 bases and V 0 bases, and 23 bases lay outside the gene matches. Germline CDR1 is MRHNA and CDR2 is SNTAGT. DNA of the CDR3: TGTGCCAGCAGTGACTCGATTAAGTCCAGAACCGGGACTAGCGGGAAGGCTGTCACAGATACGCAGTATTTT. Its translation is CASSDSIKSRTGTSGKAVTDTQYF.

This chain links TRBV1 with TRBJ2-1; TRBD1 was called by the table and not checked on the DNA. TRBV1 is tagged as a pseudogene. The CDR3 is 16 residues long. The CDR3 DNA is TGCACCAGCAGCCAAGATGCACAGGGAGACTACAATGAGCAGTTCTTC. Its protein is CTSSQDAQGDYNEQFF.

The V gene is TRBV5-1, the J gene TRBJ2-3, with D possibly being TRBD1 (6 bases). Trimming took off 2 bases at V and 5 bases at J, with 18 bases between the two ends. This CDR3 region has 16 residues. Germline CDR1 SGHRS, CDR2 YFSETQ. The DNA of the CDR3 is TGCGCCAGCAGCTTTTACCGGGACACACTAGGAGATACGCAGTATTTT. Translating it yields CASSFYRDTLGDTQYF. The variable domain in full, completed from reference TRBV5-1 and TRBJ2-3, reads KAGVTQTPRYLIKTRGQQVTLSCSPISGHRSVSWYQQTPGQGLQFLFEYFSETQRNKGNFPGRFSGRQFSNSRSEMNVSTLELGDSALYLCASSFYRDTLGDTQYFGPGTRLTVL.

The gene calls are TRBV7-9 and TRBJ1-1; D might be TRBD1 (5 bases). Trimming took 0 bases from V and 5 from J, leaving 7 bases between them. This CDR3 is built from 13 residues. From germline, CDR1 is SEHNR and CDR2 FQNEAQ (reference sequence). CDR3 amino acids: CASSLAKGTEAFF. The CDR3 DNA is TGTGCCAGCAGCTTAGCGAAGGGGACTGAAGCTTTCTTT.

This chain connects TRBV19 to TRBJ2-5; D is uncertain. Trimming removed 3 bases at V and 0 bases at J, with 8 bases between. Germline-derived CDR1 and CDR2 are LNHDA and SQIVND (reference sequence). This CDR3 region has 14 residues. The CDR3 DNA reads TGTGCCAGTAGTATCCAGTTGTACCAAGAGACCCAGTACTTC. Translating it yields CASSIQLYQETQYF.

This chain links TRBV7-9 with TRBJ1-2; possibly TRBD1 for D (5 bases). Germline V gene sequence: CDR1 SEHNR, CDR2 FQNEAQ (reference sequence). CDR3 length: 14 amino acids. V shed 1 base and J shed 6 bases, with 12 bases lying between them. This CDR3 reads CASSLGPGRNGYTF. CDR3 sequence (DNA): TGTGCCAGCAGCTTAGGTCCAGGGCGGAATGGCTACACCTTC.

The chain carries TRBV5-4 and TRBJ2-3; 11 bases map to TRBD2. The CDR3 is made up of 16 amino acids. V shed 2 bases and J 4 bases; nucleotides not matched to a gene: 6. Germline-derived CDR1 and CDR2 are SGHNT and YYREEE (reference sequence). Here the CDR3 reads CASSLKTSGTSDTQYF. In DNA, the CDR3 is TGTGCCAGCAGCTTAAAGACTAGCGGGACTTCAGATACGCAGTATTTT.

The chain combines TRBV6-6 with TRBJ2-2; weak D call: TRBD2 (5 bases). The ends were cut back, 2 bases at V and 0 bases at J, with 7 bases in the middle. Germline V gives CDR1 MNHNY, CDR2 SVGAGI (reference sequence). The CDR3 length is 15 residues. The CDR3 is CASSYDYPNTGELFF. The CDR3 bases are TGTGCCAGCAGTTACGACTATCCGAACACCGGGGAGCTGTTTTTT.

The rearrangement joins TRBV9 to TRBJ2-1, with TRBD2 matching over 8 bases. This CDR3 is 14 amino acids long. V lost 3 bases, J lost 4 bases, and 3 bases stayed unmatched. Germline-derived CDR1 and CDR2 are SGDLS and YYNGEE. Written as DNA, the CDR3 is TGTGCCAGCAGCGCCAGCGGGAGATACAATGAGCAGTTCTTC. Protein: CASSASGRYNEQFF. Drawing the rest from reference TRBV9 and TRBJ2-1, the complete variable domain is DSGVTQTPKHLITATGQRVTLRCSPRSGDLSVYWYQQSLDQGLQFLIQYYNGEERAKGNILERFSAQQFPDLHSELNLSSLELGDSALYFCASSASGRYNEQFFGPGTRLTVL.

V gene TRBV15 combines with J gene TRBJ2-1; TRBD1 aligns across 7 bases. V shed 5 bases, J shed 8 bases, and the junction held 6 bases outside the gene matches. In germline, CDR1 is LNHNV, CDR2 YYDKDF (reference sequence). CDR3 length: 13 residues. Written as DNA, the CDR3 is TGTGCCACCAGCGGAGGCCAGGGGGATGAGCAGTTCTTC. Encoded protein: CATSGGQGDEQFF.

This clone was found once. The chain recombines TRBV7-8 with TRBJ2-7, with 7 bases matching TRBD2. Germline V lookup: CDR1 SGHVS, CDR2 FQNEAQ. Germline trimming cut 5 bases from V and 4 bases from J; bases unmatched to any gene: 11. CDR3 length equals 15 residues. The CDR3 DNA is TGTGCCAGCAGCCGGGCGGCGGGAGTGAAGTACGAGCAGTACGTC. This sequence encodes CASSRAAGVKYEQYV.

V is TRBV25-1 and J is TRBJ1-1; D is unclear. CDR1 MGHDK and CDR2 SYGVNS come from the germline V gene. The CDR3 sequence is 16 residues long. The ends were cut back, 2 bases at V and 2 bases at J, with 15 bases in the middle. This chain's CDR3 is CASSERSVFYNTEAFF. As DNA, the CDR3 is TGTGCCAGCAGTGAAAGGAGCGTCTTCTATAACACTGAAGCTTTCTTT.

This clone was found once. The chain recombines TRBV15 with TRBJ2-7, with D perhaps matching TRBD2 (5 bases). The CDR3 has 16 residues. V was pared by 1 base and J by 5 bases, with 18 bases between. Germline CDR1 reads LNHNV; CDR2 reads YYDKDF (reference sequence). CDR3 sequence: CATSRVGPVGVDEQYV. CDR3 coding DNA: TGTGCCACCAGCAGAGTCGGACCGGTGGGAGTCGACGAGCAGTACGTC.

The V call is TRBV19, the J call TRBJ1-2, with 12 bases fitting TRBD1. Unmatched junction bases numbered 14, after V lost 10 bases and J lost 8 bases. The V gene's germline CDR1 is LNHDA and CDR2 SQIVND (reference sequence). This CDR3 region has 15 residues. The CDR3 sequence is CATRDRGPRDVGYTF. Here the CDR3 DNA reads TGTGCCACCCGGGACAGGGGGCCAAGGGACGTCGGCTACACCTTC.

CDR3 protein: CASSPGTNSYEQYV. CDR3 DNA: TGTGCCAGCAGCCCCGGGACTAATTCCTACGAGCAGTACGTC. The chain recombines TRBV3-1 (or the pseudogene TRBV3-2) with TRBJ2-7; TRBD2 matches at 7 bases. Germline CDR1 reads LGHDT; CDR2 reads YNNKEL (reference sequence). The CDR3 has 14 amino acids. V was clipped by 4 bases and J by 1 base; unmatched bases: 4.

This chain uses TRBV18 with TRBJ1-5; D might be TRBD1 (6 bases). The CDR3 covers 14 residues. The germline V and J ends were trimmed by 5 bases and 4 bases, with 12 bases remaining between them. Germline V gene lookup returns CDR1 KGHSH and CDR2 LQKENI. Here the CDR3 DNA reads TGTGCCAGCTCAGAACAGGGAGTTAATCAGCCCCAGCATTTT. It encodes CASSEQGVNQPQHF.

J is TRBJ2-1 and V is TRBV7-9, with 10 positions matching TRBD1. Germline CDR1 SEHNR, CDR2 FQNEAQ (reference sequence). With V trimmed by 7 bases and J by 7 bases, 13 bases remained unmatched. CDR3 length: 16 amino acids. The CDR3 region is CASTPKRDRGTNEQFF. CDR3 bases: TGTGCCAGCACCCCCAAACGGGACAGGGGCACTAATGAGCAGTTCTTC.

The rearrangement uses TRBV10-2 and TRBJ2-7, with 7 bases matching TRBD2. This CDR3 is 14 amino acids long. CDR1 and CDR2 from the germline V gene are WSHSY and SAAADI. The J segment lost 1 base and the V segment lost 5 bases, leaving 5 bases of the junction unmatched. CDR3 bases: TGCGCCAGCAGTATGACTAGCCCTTCCTACGAGCAGTACGTC. Protein product: CASSMTSPSYEQYV.

The V and J genes are TRBV6-6 and TRBJ2-1, with 14 bases that match TRBD2. The germline CDR1 and CDR2 sequences are MNHNY and SVGAGI (reference sequence). J was trimmed by 0 bases and V by 6 bases; bases with no gene match: 1. The CDR3 length is 16 residues. The CDR3 DNA reads TGTGCCAGCAGAGGGACTAGCGGGAGCTCCTACAATGAGCAGTTCTTC. It is translated as CASRGTSGSSYNEQFF.